This is a list of T cell receptor beta chains from one sample in a study of blood T cell repertoires in COVID-19. TCRdb's table, derived via immunoSEQ multiplex PCR, lists solely in-frame clones and lacks some. The sample consists of about 170,000 clones, 88% of them appearing once. The sequenced sample was peripheral blood. The receptors come from a man in his sixties with acute or convalescent COVID-19. Each CDR3 is given with its conserved first and last residue. Each record gives: CDR3 DNA, CDR3 protein, clone size, V gene, J gene, D gene. A D gene is named only where the DNA matches it firmly. A clone size is listed for some rows: how often the clone was seen (once, few, many), or a class if it is expanded.

cdr3_nt: TGCGCCAGCAGCTTGGGATCGGCAGATACGCAGTATTTT; cdr3_aa: CASSLGSADTQYF; clone_size: .; v_call: TRBV5-1; j_call: TRBJ2-3; d_call: .
cdr3_nt: TGTGCCAGCAGCGGAGGGGTCTACGAGCAGTACTTC; cdr3_aa: CASSGGVYEQYF; clone_size: once; v_call: TRBV6-5; j_call: TRBJ2-7; d_call: .
cdr3_nt: TGTGCCAGCAGCTTCTCCGGGACAGGTCAAGAGACCCAGTACTTC; cdr3_aa: CASSFSGTGQETQYF; clone_size: .; v_call: TRBV5-6; j_call: TRBJ2-5; d_call: TRBD1
cdr3_nt: TGCGCCAGCAGTCTACTCCCGTTGGAGTACGAGCAGTACTTC; cdr3_aa: CASSLLPLEYEQYF; clone_size: once; v_call: TRBV5-1; j_call: TRBJ2-7; d_call: .
cdr3_nt: TGCGCCAGCAGCCAAGGACGACAGGGGGGGGAAAAACTGTTTTTT; cdr3_aa: CASSQGRQGGEKLFF; clone_size: .; v_call: TRBV4-3; j_call: TRBJ1-4; d_call: TRBD1
cdr3_nt: TGTGCCAGCAGCGTTGGAGGAAGTCGGTGGGGAAGCAATGAGCAGTTCTTC; cdr3_aa: CASSVGGSRWGSNEQFF; clone_size: .; v_call: TRBV9; j_call: TRBJ2-1; d_call: .
cdr3_nt: TGTGCCAGCAGTAAGCGGGGGAATGAGCAGTTCTTC; cdr3_aa: CASSKRGNEQFF; clone_size: few; v_call: TRBV6-5; j_call: TRBJ2-1; d_call: TRBD2
cdr3_nt: TGTGCCAGCTCACCTTTACAGGGCGGAGCAGATACGCAGTATTTT; cdr3_aa: CASSPLQGGADTQYF; clone_size: .; v_call: TRBV18; j_call: TRBJ2-3; d_call: .
cdr3_nt: TGTGCCACCAGTGTAGGCAGGGGCTCCTACGAGCAGTACTTC; cdr3_aa: CATSVGRGSYEQYF; clone_size: .; v_call: TRBV24-1; j_call: TRBJ2-7; d_call: .
cdr3_nt: TGTGCCAGCAATGAGGAACGGGGGAGGGTTGATGGCTACACCTTC; cdr3_aa: CASNEERGRVDGYTF; clone_size: .; v_call: TRBV2; j_call: TRBJ1-2; d_call: .
cdr3_nt: TGTGCCAGCAGCCCCACGGGACAGGGTTACCACGAGCAGTACTTC; cdr3_aa: CASSPTGQGYHEQYF; clone_size: .; v_call: TRBV13; j_call: TRBJ2-7; d_call: TRBD1
cdr3_nt: TGTGCCAGCAGCCAAGTGATCTTTCTCGGGGATGAGCAGTTCTTC; cdr3_aa: CASSQVIFLGDEQFF; clone_size: .; v_call: TRBV3-1/TRBV3-2; j_call: TRBJ2-1; d_call: .
cdr3_nt: TGCAGCGTTGATCAGGTTCAGGGTCCCTCGACTAATGAAAAACTGTTTTTT; cdr3_aa: CSVDQVQGPSTNEKLFF; clone_size: .; v_call: TRBV29-1; j_call: TRBJ1-4; d_call: .
cdr3_nt: TGTGCCAGCTCACCATGGGCAGGGGTCTCCCTGGGGTATGGCTACACCTTC; cdr3_aa: CASSPWAGVSLGYGYTF; clone_size: .; v_call: TRBV18; j_call: TRBJ1-2; d_call: .
cdr3_nt: TGCGCCAGCAGCCAAGAGCAGGGGGCTATCCACGAGCAGTACTTC; cdr3_aa: CASSQEQGAIHEQYF; clone_size: .; v_call: TRBV4-3; j_call: TRBJ2-7; d_call: TRBD1
cdr3_nt: TGTGCCAGCAGCTTAGATGCGGGGAGCACAGATACGCAGTATTTT; cdr3_aa: CASSLDAGSTDTQYF; clone_size: few; v_call: TRBV7-2; j_call: TRBJ2-3; d_call: .
cdr3_nt: TGTGCCAGGACAGGGTATCACTATGGCTACACCTTC; cdr3_aa: CARTGYHYGYTF; clone_size: .; v_call: TRBV9; j_call: TRBJ1-2; d_call: TRBD1
cdr3_nt: TGTGCCACCAGCGGGGGACAGGGCTCTGGAAACACCATATATTTT; cdr3_aa: CATSGGQGSGNTIYF; clone_size: .; v_call: TRBV15; j_call: TRBJ1-3; d_call: TRBD1
cdr3_nt: TGTGCCAGCAGTTGGTCCCCGGGGGGCGGCTATGGCTACACCTTC; cdr3_aa: CASSWSPGGGYGYTF; clone_size: .; v_call: TRBV6-1; j_call: TRBJ1-2; d_call: .
cdr3_nt: TGTGCCAGCAGCCTCGGACAGGGACACAATGAGCAGTTCTTC; cdr3_aa: CASSLGQGHNEQFF; clone_size: .; v_call: TRBV7-3; j_call: TRBJ2-1; d_call: TRBD1
cdr3_nt: TGTGCCAGCAGCCGCTTGACAGGGTCGAGGGAGACCCAGTACTTC; cdr3_aa: CASSRLTGSRETQYF; clone_size: .; v_call: TRBV6-5; j_call: TRBJ2-5; d_call: TRBD1
cdr3_nt: TGTGCCATCAGTGAGCAGGGCCCGGGCACTGAAGCTTTCTTT; cdr3_aa: CAISEQGPGTEAFF; clone_size: .; v_call: TRBV10-3; j_call: TRBJ1-1; d_call: .
cdr3_nt: TGTGCCAGCTCACCGGGACTCACGGAGGGTTCACCCCTCCACTTT; cdr3_aa: CASSPGLTEGSPLHF; clone_size: once; v_call: TRBV18; j_call: TRBJ1-6; d_call: .
cdr3_nt: TGCGCCAGCAGATCACGGCTAGCGGACTACAATGAGCAGTTCTTC; cdr3_aa: CASRSRLADYNEQFF; clone_size: few; v_call: TRBV5-1; j_call: TRBJ2-1; d_call: TRBD2
cdr3_nt: TGCGCCAGCAGCTTGTCAGGGTCGAACTATGGCTACACCTTC; cdr3_aa: CASSLSGSNYGYTF; clone_size: .; v_call: TRBV5-1; j_call: TRBJ1-2; d_call: .
cdr3_nt: TGCGCCAGCAGTTTCGTGGGCGAGCAGTTCTTC; cdr3_aa: CASSFVGEQFF; clone_size: .; v_call: TRBV10-2; j_call: TRBJ2-1; d_call: .
cdr3_nt: TGTGCCAGCAGTTTTACAGTGAACACTGAAGCTTTCTTT; cdr3_aa: CASSFTVNTEAFF; clone_size: once; v_call: TRBV5-5; j_call: TRBJ1-1; d_call: .
cdr3_nt: TGTGCCAGCAGCGTTGACCCGGGACTTGGAAACACCATATATTTT; cdr3_aa: CASSVDPGLGNTIYF; clone_size: .; v_call: TRBV2; j_call: TRBJ1-3; d_call: .
cdr3_nt: TGTGCCAGCAGCTTAGAGCTAGCGGGAGGAAATGAGCAGTTCTTC; cdr3_aa: CASSLELAGGNEQFF; clone_size: .; v_call: TRBV7-2; j_call: TRBJ2-1; d_call: TRBD2
cdr3_nt: TGTGCCAGCAGCTTTGGGGACAGGGGGCCGGAGACCCAGTACTTC; cdr3_aa: CASSFGDRGPETQYF; clone_size: .; v_call: TRBV5-5; j_call: TRBJ2-5; d_call: TRBD1
cdr3_nt: TGTGCCAGTACCTCCGGGACAGGGGGCAACACTGAAGCTTTCTTT; cdr3_aa: CASTSGTGGNTEAFF; clone_size: .; v_call: TRBV19; j_call: TRBJ1-1; d_call: TRBD1
cdr3_nt: TGTGCCAGCAGCTTGAGTGGGCAGGGGCTCTACAATGAGCAGTTCTTC; cdr3_aa: CASSLSGQGLYNEQFF; clone_size: .; v_call: TRBV5-6; j_call: TRBJ2-1; d_call: .
cdr3_nt: TGTGCCAGCAAACCGGCGGGACAGGGAAACACCATATATTTT; cdr3_aa: CASKPAGQGNTIYF; clone_size: .; v_call: TRBV27; j_call: TRBJ1-3; d_call: TRBD1
cdr3_nt: TGTGCCAGCAGCCAAGCGTACGACAGTATCTATGGCTACACCTTC; cdr3_aa: CASSQAYDSIYGYTF; clone_size: .; v_call: TRBV14; j_call: TRBJ1-2; d_call: .